This T cell receptor beta chain appears in the sequencing data of a study of T cell repertoires in cytomegalovirus infection. Whole-study context: Matching HLA type and CMV infection were both indicated by public TCR beta signatures. Regarding the study as a whole: Dominating the ex vivo response were TCR beta clonotypes that were CMV-specific and HLA-C-restricted. Cumulative frequency of public TCR beta families picked out carriers of CMV plus the relevant HLA.

Each CDR3 protein is one row after TCRdb ran MiXCR on the reads. The sample comprises more than 350,000 distinct CDR3 sequences, approximately 30% of which are singletons, and approximately 14% rests with the top ten. The CDR3 is 15 residues long. V dropped 0 bases and J dropped 1 base, with 13 bases sitting between them. The germline gives CDR1 DFQATT, CDR2 SNEGSKA (reference sequence). On this clonotype itself: Its antigen is currently unknown.

Sequencing was carried out using PBMCs. The gene calls are TRBV20-1 and TRBJ2-7; unclear D gene. The sequence was obtained from a human donor in good health (CMV status not recorded). Some clones in this sample may be carry-over from other donors' samples. The CDR3 sequence: CSARDLFRASYEQYF. The CDR3 DNA reads TGCAGTGCTAGAGATCTTTTCCGGGCTTCCTACGAGCAGTACTTC.